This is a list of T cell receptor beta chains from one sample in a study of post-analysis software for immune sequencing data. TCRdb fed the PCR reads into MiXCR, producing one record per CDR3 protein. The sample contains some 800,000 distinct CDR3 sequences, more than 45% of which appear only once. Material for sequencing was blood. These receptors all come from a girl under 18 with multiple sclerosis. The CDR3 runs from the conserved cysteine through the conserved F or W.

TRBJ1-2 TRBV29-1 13 CSVTQGANYGYTF
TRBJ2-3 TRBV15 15 CATSRTGASTDTQYF
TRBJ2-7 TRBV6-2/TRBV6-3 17 CASSYSSIGLISYEQYF
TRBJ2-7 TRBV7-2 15 CASSSGRDSRLTQYF
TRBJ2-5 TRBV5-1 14 CASSKGQASETQYF
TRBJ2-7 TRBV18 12 CASSPTGAEQYF
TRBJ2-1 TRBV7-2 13 CASSILEYNEQFF
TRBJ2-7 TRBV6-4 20 CASSDRTGQGIVFRRYEQYF
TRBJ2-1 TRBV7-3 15 CASSPLAGAKNEQFF
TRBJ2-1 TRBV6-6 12 CAGSYSTHEQFF
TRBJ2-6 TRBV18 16 CASSPPRGSGANVLTF
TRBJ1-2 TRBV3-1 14 CASSQSGTGSGYTF
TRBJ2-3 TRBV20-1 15 CSAPAGGVRTDTQYF
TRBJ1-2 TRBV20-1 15 CSASDNRGLDYGYTF